This TCR beta chain is drawn from a study of blood T cell repertoires in COVID-19. Across the study: Researchers got acute and convalescent COVID-19 samples from the United States, Italy and Spain.

As processed by the authors: How many nucleated cells were present was estimated from reference gene primer amplification. Libraries were prepared by immunoSEQ multiplex PCR; TCRdb keeps only in-frame clonotypes and omits some of them. V, J and clone size are those of that table, while D and trimming were read from the DNA. The sample has 350,000 to 450,000 clones, around 89% seen once. CDR3 size: 12 residues. V lost 8 bases and J lost 4, with 9 bases in between. Participants had their cohort set by participant-reported clinical history. For recovered donors of Cohort 3, there were two negative PCRs, clearance, or symptom resolution.

The genes are TRBV12-3 or TRBV12-4 and TRBJ1-5; tentative D call: TRBD1 (5 bases). This receptor was taken from a man aged 25-45 years who had recovered from COVID-19. Sample: PBMCs or T cells enriched from blood (not recorded which). The chain's CDR3 is CASGAPNQPQHF. CDR3 bases: TGTGCCAGCGGGGCGCCTAATCAGCCCCAGCATTTT.